The source of this T cell receptor (beta chain) is a study of T-cell memory formation after mild COVID-19 (dated by TCRdb to about 2021). With respect to the entire study: TCR sequence clusters from the two donors were found to be largely donor specific. In two donors, T-cell clones that expanded and contracted after mild COVID-19 were followed by sequencing TCRalpha and TCRbeta repertoires longitudinally. The cohort comprised two young, previously healthy adult volunteers, one female and one male. Paper-wide results and their limitations: Contracting CD4+ clones appeared mostly in the CM and EM memory subsets, whereas CD8+ clones were enriched in EMRA. Whether the second-wave clones peaking on day 37 were SARS-CoV-2 specific was not confirmed. The study covered only two mild cases, and larger cohorts including severe cases with pre-infection samples were considered necessary. From day 15 to 85, contracting clones showed balanced CD4/CD8 phenotypes, whereas a second wave of clones that expanded from day 15 to 37 leaned towards CD4+. Some responding clones were detected in pre-infection memory, suggesting pre-existing cross-reactive memory T cells joined the SARS-CoV-2 response.

Sequenced using an Illumina NovaSeq 6000. TCRalpha and TCRbeta cDNA libraries were constructed by 5'RACE with constant-segment primers, with sample barcodes and unique molecular identifiers being introduced. RNA was extracted from every sample with Trizol reagent. Libraries were amplified in two PCR steps, with a second sample barcode and Illumina TruSeq adapters added in the second step. The libraries were sequenced on an Illumina NovaSeq using 2 x 150 bp paired-end reads. From the authors' description of their analysis: With migec v1.2.7, reads were demultiplexed and then collapsed into UMI-guided consensus sequences. Using mixcr v2.1.11, the UMI consensuses were aligned to TRA and TRB V and J templates and assembled into clonotypes. Clonotypes were classified as expanded or contracted when called significant by both edgeR and NoisET, with noise models trained on biological replicates. For edgeR calls, the thresholds were a false discovery rate-adjusted p below 0.01 and a log2 fold-change of 1. As an exploratory analysis of dynamics, max-normalized trajectories of the 1000 most abundant clonotypes were examined with PCA combined with hierarchical clustering. The CD4 or CD8 phenotype of responding clones was assigned using the separately sequenced CD4+ and CD8+ repertoires. The public reads were reprocessed in TCRdb via fastp at Q25 and MiXCR, keeping in-frame beta chains. Rows merge per CDR3 protein into single entries with the most common DNA and genes. The V and J calls and clone size come from TCRdb's table, not from the authors' own analysis. This sample is represented by about 540,000 distinct CDR3 sequences; around 20% of them were singletons. The ten most abundant clones make up about 12% of the sample.

Unmatched junction bases come to 0, with V trimmed by 1 base and J by 9 bases. In the germline V gene (reference sequence), CDR1 corresponds to GTSNPN and CDR2 to SVGIG. The CDR3 covers 11 residues, taking in both the cysteine and the phenylalanine. Just CDR3 DNA is preserved here, 33 bases in frame from base 1. PBMCs were isolated by Ficoll-Paque density gradient centrifugation. This clonotype has a handful of counts. The specificity of this receptor is unknown. Per-base quality was not reported, and no clone a single base away is much larger than it. The sequence is built from TRBV30 and TRBJ2-1, with TRBD1 identical over 7 junction bases. This sequence was found in an adult woman who had mild COVID-19 (a few samples of this study predate the infection). The sample titles of this study are shuffled in the database, so cell type and time point are left out; the donor was told from shared clones. Sequences were obtained from PBMCs or a T cell subset sorted from them (not recorded which). The CDR3 sequence is CAWSDRGEQFF. The DNA sequence is TGTGCCTGGAGTGACAGGGGTGAGCAGTTCTTC.